There are a few counts of the clone carrying this T cell receptor beta chain. Antigen: not known. This specimen belongs to a study of response to subunit inactivated influenza vaccine. Study outcomes and limitations: With each seasonal influenza vaccination, the authors suggested, few new T cells are recruited.

The CDR3 extends over 15 amino acids. V lost 5 bases to trimming and J lost 3 bases, with 14 bases between them. In germline, CDR1 is SEHNR, CDR2 FQNEAQ (reference sequence). TCRdb reanalysed the RT-PCR reads using MiXCR and keeps one entry per CDR3 protein. The top ten clones hold 10% of a sample with over 800,000 distinct CDR3 sequences, about 20% of them seen once. The V gene is TRBV7-9, the J gene TRBJ2-1, with D maybe TRBD2 (6 bases). Sequenced material: PBMCs from blood, taken 4 to 6 days after vaccination. This clonotype was obtained from a man in his fifties or sixties who received an inactivated influenza vaccine. The DNA for the CDR3 is TGTGCCAGCAGCCCGGGAGCGGGCAACTACAATGAGCAGTTCTTC. This encodes CASSPGAGNYNEQFF.